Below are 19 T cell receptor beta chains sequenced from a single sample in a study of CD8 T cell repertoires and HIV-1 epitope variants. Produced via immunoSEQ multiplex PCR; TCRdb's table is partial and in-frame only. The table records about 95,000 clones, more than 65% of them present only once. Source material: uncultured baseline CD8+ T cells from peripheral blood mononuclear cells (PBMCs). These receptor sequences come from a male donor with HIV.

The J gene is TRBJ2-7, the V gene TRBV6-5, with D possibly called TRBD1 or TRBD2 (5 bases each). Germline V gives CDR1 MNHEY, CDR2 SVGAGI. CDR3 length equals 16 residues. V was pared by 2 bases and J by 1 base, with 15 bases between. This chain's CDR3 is CASSYRDGLHSYEQYF. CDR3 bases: TGTGCCAGCAGTTACCGGGACGGGTTACATTCCTACGAGCAGTACTTC.

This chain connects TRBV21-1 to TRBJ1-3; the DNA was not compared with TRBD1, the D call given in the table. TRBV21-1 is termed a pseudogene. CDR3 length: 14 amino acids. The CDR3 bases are TGTGCCAGCAGCTCGCAGGGGGCCGAAAACACCATATATTTT. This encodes CASSSQGAENTIYF.

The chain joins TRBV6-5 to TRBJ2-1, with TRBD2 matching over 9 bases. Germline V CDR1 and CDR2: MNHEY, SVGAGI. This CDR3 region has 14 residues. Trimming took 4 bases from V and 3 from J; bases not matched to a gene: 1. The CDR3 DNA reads TGTGCCAGCAGTTCTAGCGGGAACTACAATGAGCAGTTCTTC. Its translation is CASSSSGNYNEQFF.

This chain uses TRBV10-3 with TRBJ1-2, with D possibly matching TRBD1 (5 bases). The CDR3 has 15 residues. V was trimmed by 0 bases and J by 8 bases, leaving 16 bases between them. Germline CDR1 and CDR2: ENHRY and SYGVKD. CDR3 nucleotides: TGTGCCATCAGTGAGTCCGGGGGGATTGGGGAAGGCTACACCTTC. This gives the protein CAISESGGIGEGYTF.

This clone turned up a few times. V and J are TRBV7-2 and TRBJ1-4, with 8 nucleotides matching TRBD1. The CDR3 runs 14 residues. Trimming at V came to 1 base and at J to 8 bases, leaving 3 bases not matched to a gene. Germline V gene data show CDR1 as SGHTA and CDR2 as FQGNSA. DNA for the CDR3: TGTGCCAGCAGCTTAGGGACAGGGATCGAAAAACTGTTTTTT. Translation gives CASSLGTGIEKLFF.

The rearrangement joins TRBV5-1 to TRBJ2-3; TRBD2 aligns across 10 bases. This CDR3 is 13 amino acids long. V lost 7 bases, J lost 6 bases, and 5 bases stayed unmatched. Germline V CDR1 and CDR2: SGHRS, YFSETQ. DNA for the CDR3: TGCGCCAGCGTAGCGGGGGGAACGGATACGCAGTATTTT. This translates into CASVAGGTDTQYF.

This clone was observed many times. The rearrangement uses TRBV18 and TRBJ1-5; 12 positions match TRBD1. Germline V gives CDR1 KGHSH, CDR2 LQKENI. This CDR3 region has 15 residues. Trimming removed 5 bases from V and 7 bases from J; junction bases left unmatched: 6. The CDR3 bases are TGTGCCAGCTCAGCGTCGGGACAGGGGGCCCAGCCCCAGCATTTT. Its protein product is CASSASGQGAQPQHF.

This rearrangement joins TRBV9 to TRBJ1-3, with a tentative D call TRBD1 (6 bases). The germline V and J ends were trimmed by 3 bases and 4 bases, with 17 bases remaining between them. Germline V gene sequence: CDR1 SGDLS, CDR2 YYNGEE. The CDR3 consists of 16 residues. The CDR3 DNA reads TGTGCCAGCAGCGGATTACAGGGTGGCCCGGGAAACACCATATATTTT. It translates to CASSGLQGGPGNTIYF.

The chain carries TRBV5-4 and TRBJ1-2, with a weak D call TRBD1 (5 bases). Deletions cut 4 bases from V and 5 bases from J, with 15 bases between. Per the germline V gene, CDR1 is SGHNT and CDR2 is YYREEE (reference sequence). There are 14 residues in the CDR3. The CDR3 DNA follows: TGTGCCAGCAGCCCCGGGACTAAGGGGTATGGCTACACCTTC. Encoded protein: CASSPGTKGYGYTF.

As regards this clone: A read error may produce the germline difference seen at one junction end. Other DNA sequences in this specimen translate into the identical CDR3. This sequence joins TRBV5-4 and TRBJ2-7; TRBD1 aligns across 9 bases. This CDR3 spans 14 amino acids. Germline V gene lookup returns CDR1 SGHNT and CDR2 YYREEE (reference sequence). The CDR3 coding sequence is TGTGCCAGCAGCTTTGGACAGGGGTCCTACGAACAGTACTTC. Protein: CASSFGQGSYEQYF.

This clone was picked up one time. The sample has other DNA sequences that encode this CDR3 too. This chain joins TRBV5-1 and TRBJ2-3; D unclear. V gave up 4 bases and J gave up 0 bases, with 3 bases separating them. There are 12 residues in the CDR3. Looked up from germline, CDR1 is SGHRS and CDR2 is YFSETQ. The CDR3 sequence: CASSLSTDTQYF. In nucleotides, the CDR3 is TGCGCCAGCAGCCTCAGCACAGATACGCAGTATTTT. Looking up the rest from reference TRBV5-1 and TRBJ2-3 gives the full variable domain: KAGVTQTPRYLIKTRGQQVTLSCSPISGHRSVSWYQQTPGQGLQFLFEYFSETQRNKGNFPGRFSGRQFSNSRSEMNVSTLELGDSALYLCASSLSTDTQYFGPGTRLTVL.

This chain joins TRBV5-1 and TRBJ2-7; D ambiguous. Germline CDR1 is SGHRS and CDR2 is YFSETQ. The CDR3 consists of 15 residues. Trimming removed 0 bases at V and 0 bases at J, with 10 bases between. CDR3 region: CASSLEVVSSYEQYF. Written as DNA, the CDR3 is TGCGCCAGCAGCTTGGAGGTCGTTTCCTCCTACGAGCAGTACTTC.

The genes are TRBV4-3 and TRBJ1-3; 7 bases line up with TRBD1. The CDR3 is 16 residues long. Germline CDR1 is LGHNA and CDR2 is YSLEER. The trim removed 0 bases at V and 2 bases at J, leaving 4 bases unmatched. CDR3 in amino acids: CASSQDDTGAGNTIYF. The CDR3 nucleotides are TGCGCCAGCAGCCAAGATGATACAGGGGCTGGAAACACCATATATTTT.

CDR3 in amino acids: CASSSDRAGRDGYTF. In DNA form, the CDR3 reads TGTGCCAGCAGTTCCGACAGGGCAGGGCGGGATGGCTACACCTTC. This chain joins TRBV6-6 and TRBJ1-2, with 7 nucleotides matching TRBD1. The length of the CDR3 is 15 residues. The V and J ends lost 4 bases and 6 bases, in that order; junction bases with no gene match: 11. The germline V gene encodes CDR1 MNHNY and CDR2 SVGAGI (reference sequence).

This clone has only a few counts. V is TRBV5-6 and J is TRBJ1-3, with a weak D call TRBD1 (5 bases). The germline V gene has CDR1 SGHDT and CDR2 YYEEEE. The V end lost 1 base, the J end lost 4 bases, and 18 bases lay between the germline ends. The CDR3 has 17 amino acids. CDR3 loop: CASSLNQQAFGGNTIYF. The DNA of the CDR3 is TGTGCCAGCAGCTTGAATCAACAGGCCTTTGGAGGAAACACCATATATTTT.

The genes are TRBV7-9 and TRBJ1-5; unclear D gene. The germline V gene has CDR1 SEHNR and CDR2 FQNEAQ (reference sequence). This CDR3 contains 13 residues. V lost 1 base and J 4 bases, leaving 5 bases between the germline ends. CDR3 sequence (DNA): TGTGCCAGCAGCTTAGAGTATAATCAGCCCCAGCATTTT. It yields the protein CASSLEYNQPQHF.

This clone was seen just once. The CDR3, as DNA: TGTGCCAGCAGTGATAATGAGCGGCACTATGGCTACACCTTC. Its protein is CASSDNERHYGYTF. The genes are TRBV2 and TRBJ1-2; D ambiguous. Germline CDR1 is SNHLY and CDR2 is FYNNEI. The CDR3 has 14 residues. Trimming pared 3 bases from V and 3 bases from J, leaving 11 bases between.

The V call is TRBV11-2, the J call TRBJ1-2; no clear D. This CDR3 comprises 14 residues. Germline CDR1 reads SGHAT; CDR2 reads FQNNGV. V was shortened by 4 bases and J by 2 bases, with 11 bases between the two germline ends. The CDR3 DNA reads TGTGCCAGCAGCTCCCTAATGGGGAACTATGGCTACACCTTC. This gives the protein CASSSLMGNYGYTF.

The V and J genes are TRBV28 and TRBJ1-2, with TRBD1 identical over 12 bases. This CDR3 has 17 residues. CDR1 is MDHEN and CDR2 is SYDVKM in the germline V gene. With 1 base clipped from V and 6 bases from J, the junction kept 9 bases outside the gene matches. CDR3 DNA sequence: TGTGCCAGCAGTTTATCGGGACAGGGGGCGCCTCCTGATGGCTACACCTTC. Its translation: CASSLSGQGAPPDGYTF.